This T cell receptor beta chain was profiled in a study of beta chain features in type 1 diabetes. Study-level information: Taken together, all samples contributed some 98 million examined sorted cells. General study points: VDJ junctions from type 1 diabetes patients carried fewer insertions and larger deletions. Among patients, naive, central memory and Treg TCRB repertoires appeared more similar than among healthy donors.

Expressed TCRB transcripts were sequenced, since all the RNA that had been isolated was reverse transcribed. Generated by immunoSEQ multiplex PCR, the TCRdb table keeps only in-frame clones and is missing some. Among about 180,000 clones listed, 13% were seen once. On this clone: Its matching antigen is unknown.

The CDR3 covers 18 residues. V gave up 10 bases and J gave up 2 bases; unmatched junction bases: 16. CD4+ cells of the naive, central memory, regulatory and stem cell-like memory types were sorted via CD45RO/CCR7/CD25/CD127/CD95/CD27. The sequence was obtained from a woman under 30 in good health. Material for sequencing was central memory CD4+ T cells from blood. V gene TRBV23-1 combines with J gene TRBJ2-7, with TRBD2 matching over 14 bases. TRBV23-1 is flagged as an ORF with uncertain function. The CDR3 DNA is TGCGCCAACCCCCCCGGGACTAGCGGGAGCGTTCCTCCCTACGAGCAGTACTTC. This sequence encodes CANPPGTSGSVPPYEQYF.